What follows are 8 T cell receptor beta chains derived from one specimen sequenced in a study of blood T cell repertoires in COVID-19 (TCRdb year 2020). Receptor libraries were prepared by the immunoSEQ multiplex PCR assay. This immuneACCESS table, as held by TCRdb, lists in-frame sequences with V and J called but not all clones. Of the missing ones, under half trace to an unresolved V gene in checked studies; the others have no known cause. The sample profile shows roughly 200,000 clones; more than 75% of them were found once. Jointly, the top ten make up 5% to 7% of the sample. Sequencing was done on a sample of PBMCs or T cells enriched from blood (not recorded which). All receptors come from a man aged 35-49 years with acute COVID-19.

This chain uses TRBV5-1 with TRBJ2-7; 13 nucleotides agree with TRBD2. The V segment lost 1 base and the J segment 5 bases; nucleotides outside the gene matches: 6. This CDR3 is built from 16 residues. Looked up from germline, CDR1 is SGHRS and CDR2 is YFSETQ. The chain's CDR3 is CASSLSGTSGTHEQYF. CDR3 nucleotides: TGCGCCAGCAGCTTGTCTGGGACTAGCGGGACCCACGAGCAGTACTTC.

The count of this clone is one. This rearrangement joins TRBV19 to TRBJ1-2; TRBD1 matches at 8 bases. J gave up 4 bases and V 3 bases, and 7 bases lay outside the gene matches. The CDR3 length is 15 residues. Germline V gives CDR1 LNHDA, CDR2 SQIVND (reference sequence). CDR3 nucleotides: TGTGCCAGTAGTATGGGAGGACAGGGCGGCTATGGCTACACCTTC. Its translation: CASSMGGQGGYGYTF.

This clone has just one count. The rearrangement uses TRBV28 and TRBJ1-1; 8 positions match TRBD1. The CDR3 totals 14 residues. Trimming at V came to 7 bases and at J to 12 bases, leaving 16 bases not matched to a gene. The V gene's germline CDR1 is MDHEN and CDR2 SYDVKM. CDR3 protein: CASTIRRTGNKSFF. Here the CDR3 DNA reads TGTGCCAGCACCATCAGGAGGACAGGGAATAAGTCTTTCTTT.

This clone was counted a few times. The CDR3 region has the DNA TGTGCCTGGAGTGTCAACTTCTTGGCGGGGGCTGGGGCCAACGTCCTGACTTTC. Amino acids: CAWSVNFLAGAGANVLTF. This chain uses TRBV30 with TRBJ2-6; 7 bases fit TRBD2. This CDR3 region has 18 residues. V dropped 0 bases and J dropped 2; count of bases not matched to a gene: 10. The germline V gene has CDR1 GTSNPN and CDR2 SVGIG (reference sequence).

The chain couples TRBV29-1 to TRBJ1-3; 8 bases are a match to TRBD1. CDR3 length: 14 amino acids. Germline trimming cut 6 bases from V and 3 bases from J; bases unmatched to any gene: 7. Germline CDR1 is SQVTM and CDR2 is ANQGSEA. The CDR3, as DNA: TGCAGCGTCCTCCACAGGGGGAGTGGAAACACCATATATTTT. Its translation: CSVLHRGSGNTIYF.

The V and J genes are TRBV2 and TRBJ1-5; 7 bases align to TRBD1. The germline V gene encodes CDR1 SNHLY and CDR2 FYNNEI. Trimming at V came to 6 bases and at J to 6 bases, leaving 11 bases not matched to a gene. The CDR3 is made up of 15 amino acids. CDR3 DNA: TGTGCCAGCAGCCCCGACAGGGAGTTCAGTCAGCCCCAGCATTTT. Protein: CASSPDREFSQPQHF.

The V call is TRBV9, the J call TRBJ1-4; 9 bases agree with TRBD1. V shed 2 bases, J shed 8 bases, and the junction held 4 bases outside the gene matches. CDR1 and CDR2 (germline): SGDLS, YYNGEE. The CDR3 length is 14 residues. This CDR3 is CASSVAGTGEKLFF. The CDR3, as DNA: TGTGCCAGCAGCGTTGCCGGGACAGGGGAAAAACTGTTTTTT.

The table lists this clone with a count of one. The chain joins TRBV9 to TRBJ2-1; TRBD2 aligns across 8 bases. V shed 4 bases and J 7 bases; nucleotides not matched to a gene: 7. Germline V gene data show CDR1 as SGDLS and CDR2 as YYNGEE. The CDR3 extends over 14 amino acids. Here the CDR3 reads CASSPRGGWNEQFF. For the CDR3, the DNA is TGTGCCAGCAGCCCCCGGGGGGGATGGAATGAGCAGTTCTTC.